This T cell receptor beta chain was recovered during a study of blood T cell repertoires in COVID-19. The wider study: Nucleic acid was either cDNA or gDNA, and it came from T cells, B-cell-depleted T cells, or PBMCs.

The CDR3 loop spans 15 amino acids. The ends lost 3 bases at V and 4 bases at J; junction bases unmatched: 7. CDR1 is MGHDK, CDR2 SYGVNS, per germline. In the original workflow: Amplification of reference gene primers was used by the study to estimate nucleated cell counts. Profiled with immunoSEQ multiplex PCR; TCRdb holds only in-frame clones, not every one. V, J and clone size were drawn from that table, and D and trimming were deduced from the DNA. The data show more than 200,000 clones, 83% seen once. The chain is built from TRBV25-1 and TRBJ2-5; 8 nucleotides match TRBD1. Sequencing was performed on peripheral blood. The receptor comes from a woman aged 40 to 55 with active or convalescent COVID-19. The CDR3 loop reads CASSETDRVGETQYF. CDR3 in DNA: TGTGCCAGCAGTGAGACGGACAGGGTGGGAGAGACCCAGTACTTC.